This TCR beta chain appears in the sequencing data of a study of blood T cells in healthy people across ages. Peripheral blood, around 9.4 milliliters per donor, was collected. The CDR3 consists of 14 residues. Germline V gives CDR1 SGHTA, CDR2 FQGNSA. J was trimmed by 6 bases and V by 5 bases; bases with no gene match: 4. Using a J-beta primer mix together with a sample-barcoded 5' primer, a second PCR was run for about 6 to 11 cycles. The template-switch adaptor was a 5' adaptor with 12 random nucleotides. It tagged each cDNA molecule. TCRdb used MiXCR to reprocess the 5' RACE reads, holding one entry per CDR3 protein. Of roughly 1.5 million distinct CDR3 sequences listed, less than 45% were seen once; the top ten hold about 4%. Only a few counts were recorded for this clonotype.

Sample: blood. The V call is TRBV7-2, the J call TRBJ1-6, with 7 bases lining up with TRBD1. This receptor was obtained from a woman aged 18-30 years in good health. This CDR3 is CASSPRDSNSPLHF. For the CDR3, the DNA is TGTGCCAGCAGCCCCCGGGACAGTAATTCACCCCTCCACTTT.